A selection of T cell receptor beta chains follows, all from one sample in a study of blood T cell repertoires in COVID-19. Only in-frame clones appear in the TCRdb table, and some are missing; sequencing was by immunoSEQ multiplex PCR. Of under 300,000 clones in the sample, roughly 90% were seen once. Sequenced input: peripheral blood. These receptors all come from a man in his sixties with acute or convalescent COVID-19. The CDR3 runs from the conserved cysteine through the conserved F or W.

v_call	cdr3_aa
TRBV3-1/TRBV3-2	CASSLTGADQPQHF
TRBV7-2	CASSLVGQLQETQYF
TRBV4-2	CASSQERRGSENGYTF
TRBV5-1	CASSPRRTSGSYNEQFF
TRBV9	CASSVGPGDTEAFF
TRBV6-6	CASSSRETQYF
TRBV6-5	CASRITRGNQPQHF
TRBV6-5	CASSQVVYSNQPQHF
TRBV24-1	CATSEHGGNQPQHF
TRBV25-1	CASSIGQGAQGYTF
TRBV14	CASSQDLGLAGGSYEQYF
TRBV15	CATSPLGGTEAFF
TRBV30	CAWTSGGSTDTQYF
TRBV11-3	CASSPGRYTEAFF
TRBV28	CASSPVRDSGNQPQHF
TRBV4-3	CASSYIKNTEAFF
TRBV3-1/TRBV3-2	CASSQVPSILGADEKLFF
TRBV6-2/TRBV6-3	CASSYSGHFGYTF
TRBV28	CASSADRVHEQYF
TRBV4-3	CASSQDFGGTYEQYF
TRBV24-1	CATSDRVFNQPQHF
TRBV12-5	CASGLARDWREVSEQFF
TRBV12-3/TRBV12-4	CASSQASGSRQFF
TRBV6-5	CASSLQGFSGNTIYF
TRBV11-2	CASSLLRGPDAYEQYF
TRBV28	CASSLFTGSNEQFF
TRBV19	CASSSANRDLSSYNSPLHF
TRBV5-4	CASSLGLLREQYF
TRBV19	CASSFGPNYGYTF
TRBV5-7	CASSLGTGSTYEQYF
TRBV5-4	CASSLELAGREGYTF
TRBV21-1	CASSKGCFSGQNRGSNQPQHF
TRBV28	CASSLRGGERDSPLHF
TRBV30	CAWSASPGEQFF
TRBV5-6	CASSLGQMSQHF
TRBV7-9	CASSLGLAENTGELFF
TRBV10-2	CASSEGQSFF
TRBV5-5	CASSRGQGITPYEQYF
TRBV24-1	CATSAGTTRTGELFF
TRBV19	CASSKGLAGLSYEQYF
TRBV28	CASTPLSGSTNTEAFF
TRBV30	CAWRPLGEQYF
TRBV14	CASSQFGSSGHEQYF
TRBV19	CASSMGGSREQYF
TRBV7-7	CASSLDGTGLSPLHF
TRBV28	CASSLPPTPFRNQPQHF